The 26 T cell receptor beta chains presented below share a single source sample, sequenced in a study of T cells in Graves' hyperthyroidism and ophthalmopathy. The source material, RNA transcripts, was used to amplify TCR beta CDR3 regions. HTBI primers were the set used in a first-round RT-PCR of the TCR CDR3. TCRdb re-analysed the multiplex PCR reads in MiXCR, keeping a single row per CDR3 protein. The sample contains approximately 600,000 distinct CDR3 sequences, about 15% of which appear only once. Sample: blood. Receptor source: a woman aged 30 to 39 with Graves' hyperthyroidism that later progressed to Graves' ophthalmopathy.

To note about this clonotype: A much larger clone lies one base from this, so it may be a read error. This chain uses TRBV5-1 with TRBJ2-5, with D uncertain. V was shortened by 1 base and J by 4 bases, with 14 bases between the two germline ends. CDR1 and CDR2 (germline): SGHRS, YFSETQ. The CDR3 consists of 15 residues. The CDR3 coding sequence is TGCGCCAGCAGCTTGCGATCCGGAGAGGTAGAGACCCAGTACTTC. Amino acid sequence: CASSLRSGEVETQYF.

About this clonotype: A much larger clone lies one base from this, so it may be a read error. The chain couples TRBV10-3 to TRBJ2-3; no reliable D call. The last part of the DNA fits TRBJ1-5 better; the J call may be wrong. The CDR3 length is 17 residues. Germline V gene data show CDR1 as ENHRY and CDR2 as SYGVKD. In nucleotides, the CDR3 is TGTGCCATCAGTGAGCCGATACCCTTTGGAGGAACAGATACGCAGCATTTT. Its translation: CAISEPIPFGGTDTQHF.

To note about this clonotype: A read error may be the cause here, since a much bigger clone is one base away. The rearrangement uses TRBV13 and TRBJ2-6, with D perhaps TRBD2 (6 bases). Germline V gene sequence: CDR1 PRHDT, CDR2 FYEKMQ (reference sequence). The CDR3 contains 20 residues. CDR3 protein: CASSRAGTGVRGSGANVLIF. The CDR3 bases are TGTGCCAGCAGCCGAGCGGGTACAGGCGTCCGCGGGTCTGGGGCCAACGTCCTGATTTTC. Filled out from reference TRBV13 and TRBJ2-6, the complete variable domain reads AAGVIQSPRHLIKEKRETATLKCYPIPRHDTVYWYQQGPGQDPQFLISFYEKMQSDKGSIPDRFSAQQFSDYHSELNMSSLELGDSALYFCASSRAGTGVRGSGANVLIFGAGSRLTVL.

At least ten counts were recorded for this clonotype. The chain carries TRBV5-6 and TRBJ1-1; TRBD1 matches 7 bases. Trimming cost V 6 bases and J 1 base; bases outside gene matches: 9. Germline CDR1 and CDR2: SGHDT and YYEEEE. This CDR3 is built from 15 residues. Here the CDR3 DNA reads TGTGCCAGCACAAACAGGGGACAAGGGAACACTGAAGCTTTCTTT. Protein sequence: CASTNRGQGNTEAFF.

This clonotype was seen many times. The chain is built from TRBV7-2 and TRBJ2-1; D is perhaps TRBD2 (6 bases). From germline, CDR1 is SGHTA and CDR2 FQGNSA. V lost 5 bases, J lost 3 bases, and 14 bases lay in between. The CDR3 totals 15 residues. CDR3: CASSAGPGLYNEQFF. The CDR3 coding sequence is TGTGCCAGCAGCGCCGGCCCGGGACTCTACAATGAGCAGTTCTTC.

The CDR3 nucleotides read TGTGCCTGCTCGGGACAGGGTAACTATGGCTACACCTTC. This codes for CACSGQGNYGYTF. The V and J genes are TRBV30 and TRBJ1-2; 9 positions agree with TRBD1. The CDR3 has 13 amino acids. V lost 6 bases and J lost 1; bases outside the gene matches: 3. CDR1 and CDR2 from the germline V gene are GTSNPN and SVGIG (reference sequence).

This clonotype was detected many times. The chain joins TRBV28 to TRBJ1-5; D uncertain. Deletions cut 5 bases from V and 7 bases from J, with 21 bases between. The V gene's germline CDR1 is MDHEN and CDR2 SYDVKM. CDR3 length: 16 amino acids. The CDR3 spells CASSTASALAWQPQHF. CDR3 nucleotides: TGTGCCAGCAGTACCGCCTCGGCCCTCGCATGGCAGCCCCAGCATTTT.

This clonotype occurred a few times. The chain joins TRBV24-1 to TRBJ2-1, with 10 positions matching TRBD2. V shed 3 bases, J shed 8 bases, and the junction held 9 bases outside the gene matches. Germline CDR1 and CDR2: KGHDR and SFDVKD. The CDR3 runs 16 residues. CDR3 in amino acids: CATSDVSGRAGDEQFF. For the CDR3, the DNA is TGTGCCACCAGTGATGTGAGCGGGAGGGCCGGGGATGAGCAGTTCTTC.

The chain employs TRBV27 and TRBJ2-2, with D perhaps TRBD1 (6 bases). The germline V gene encodes CDR1 MNHEY and CDR2 SMNVEV (reference sequence). This CDR3 region has 16 residues. Trimming took 4 bases from V and 3 from J, leaving 15 bases between them. The CDR3: CASSSPAGVDTGELFF. In DNA form, the CDR3 reads TGTGCCAGCAGTTCCCCTGCAGGGGTGGACACCGGGGAGCTGTTTTTT.

The V and J genes are TRBV27 and TRBJ2-1; D is uncertain. CDR3 length equals 12 residues. Trimming took 6 bases from V and 8 from J, leaving 11 bases between them. Germline V gene sequence: CDR1 MNHEY, CDR2 SMNVEV (reference sequence). CDR3 coding DNA: TGTGCCAGCAGCCGTCTTGGCGATGAGCAGTTCTTC. Amino acids: CASSRLGDEQFF.

Ten or more counts support this clonotype. J is TRBJ2-5 and V is TRBV5-1; 8 bases are a match to TRBD2. This CDR3 is built from 18 residues. Germline CDR1 SGHRS, CDR2 YFSETQ. V was clipped by 6 bases and J by 3 bases; unmatched bases: 19. The CDR3 bases are TGCGCCAGCACCCCCGGGAGGGTAAAGACAGACCCTAAAGAGACCCAGTACTTC. It encodes CASTPGRVKTDPKETQYF.

As to this clonotype: An end of the junction differs from the germline gene, which may be a read error. The rearrangement links TRBV30 to TRBJ2-1; TRBD1 agrees at 10 bases. The CDR3 is 16 residues long. Germline CDR1 and CDR2: GTSNPN and SVGIG (reference sequence). CDR3 in DNA: TGTGCCTGGAGTGAACCGGGACAGGGGTCCGCCAATGAGCACTTCTTC. It encodes CAWSEPGQGSANEHFF.

This clonotype has at least ten counts. The rearrangement joins TRBV2 to TRBJ2-1; 8 nucleotides match TRBD2. The CDR3 consists of 14 residues. CDR1 and CDR2 from the germline V gene are SNHLY and FYNNEI. V was pared by 9 bases and J by 6 bases, with 10 bases of the junction left unmatched. The CDR3 DNA follows: TGTGCCAGTGGAGGGGCGGGAGGTTTCAATGAGCAGTTCTTC. It yields the protein CASGGAGGFNEQFF.

V and J are TRBV18 and TRBJ2-5, with D tentatively TRBD2 (6 bases). From germline, CDR1 is KGHSH and CDR2 LQKENI. This CDR3 is built from 14 residues. V was clipped by 3 bases and J by 5 bases, with 13 bases between them. Here the CDR3 DNA reads TGTGCCAGCTCACCGGGACTCCTGGGTGAGACCCAGTACTTC. This encodes CASSPGLLGETQYF. Full variable domain (remainder filled in from reference TRBV18 and TRBJ2-5): NAGVMQNPRHLVRRRGQEARLRCSPMKGHSHVYWYRQLPEEGLKFMVYLQKENIIDESGMPKERFSAEFPKEGPSILRIQQVVRGDSAAYFCASSPGLLGETQYFGPGTRLLVL.

In regard to this clonotype: It is likely a read error, because the conserved phenylalanine at the end of the CDR3 is missing. The chain couples TRBV12-3 or TRBV12-4 to TRBJ2-5, with D perhaps being TRBD1 or TRBD2 (6 bases each). The tail of the sequence fits TRBJ2-7 better, so the J call may be wrong. This CDR3 spans 15 amino acids. CDR3 bases: TGTGCCAGCACCTGGGGGGACACGGAAAACGGCGAGCAGTACTCC. Translating it yields CASTWGDTENGEQYS.

Many counts were recorded for this clonotype. V and J are TRBV28 and TRBJ2-7; 7 bases match TRBD1. The CDR3 has 17 residues. Germline CDR1 MDHEN, CDR2 SYDVKM. The ends lost 5 bases at V and 4 bases at J; junction bases unmatched: 17. In nucleotides, the CDR3 is TGTGCCAGCAGTCCTCCCCTACTAGGGGGCCCCTTTTACGAGCAGTACTTC. Translating gives CASSPPLLGGPFYEQYF.

This clonotype was seen a few times. The chain couples TRBV9 to TRBJ1-2; 7 bases agree with TRBD1. The length of the CDR3 is 15 residues. Germline values: CDR1 SGDLS, CDR2 YYNGEE. V dropped 3 bases and J dropped 2; count of bases not matched to a gene: 7. The CDR3 DNA is TGTGCCAGCAGCGCCGGGACAGTCCTCAACTATGGCTACACCTTC. Amino acids: CASSAGTVLNYGYTF.

In this sample, this clonotype turned up many times. The chain is built from TRBV6-4 and TRBJ1-6, with D unclear. Per the germline V gene, CDR1 is MRHNA and CDR2 is SNTAGT. V was cut by 5 bases and J by 8 bases, with 10 bases left in between. The CDR3 spans 13 residues. CDR3 residues: CASSRTVDSPLHF. CDR3 DNA sequence: TGTGCCAGCAGTCGGACGGTTGATTCACCCCTCCACTTT.

The chain is built from TRBV12-3 or TRBV12-4 and TRBJ2-3; D is unresolved. This CDR3 has 11 residues. V was trimmed by 7 bases and J by 5 bases, leaving 7 bases between them. CDR3 region: CASTLGDTQYF. CDR3 coding DNA: TGTGCCAGCACCTTGGGAGATACGCAGTATTTT.

The rearrangement links TRBV12-5 to TRBJ2-1, with 7 bases matching TRBD2. The junction had 5 bases not matched to a gene; V was cut back by 6 bases and J by 6 bases. The CDR3 is made up of 13 amino acids. Germline loops: CDR1 LGHNT, CDR2 FRNRAP. The chain's CDR3 is CASGRGLVNEQFF. The CDR3 DNA is TGTGCTAGTGGCCGAGGACTAGTCAATGAGCAGTTCTTC.

This clonotype was picked up many times. This rearrangement joins TRBV6-5 to TRBJ2-7, with D maybe TRBD2 (6 bases). V was shortened by 4 bases and J by 2 bases, with 9 bases between the two germline ends. The CDR3 sequence is 13 residues long. CDR1 MNHEY and CDR2 SVGAGI come from the germline V gene. In DNA form, the CDR3 reads TGTGCCAGCAGTTTCGGAGGGACCTACGAGCAGTACTTC. It specifies CASSFGGTYEQYF.

The V and J genes are TRBV25-1 and TRBJ2-7; the match to TRBD1 covers 10 bases. Germline loops: CDR1 MGHDK, CDR2 SYGVNS. This CDR3 contains 15 residues. V was pared by 6 bases and J by 1 base, with 6 bases of the junction left unmatched. The CDR3 protein is CASSATGGLSYEQYF. In DNA form, the CDR3 reads TGTGCCAGCAGCGCGACAGGGGGCCTTTCCTACGAGCAGTACTTC.

This clonotype was recorded at least ten times. The CDR3 sequence: CASSQSDYEQYF. The CDR3 nucleotides read TGTGCCAGCAGCCAGTCGGACTACGAGCAGTACTTC. The rearrangement joins TRBV11-3 to TRBJ2-7; D is ambiguous. The CDR3 contains 12 residues. V was trimmed by 5 bases and J by 3 bases, leaving 8 bases between them. Germline CDR1 is SGHNT and CDR2 is YENEEA.

Many counts were recorded for this clonotype. The rearrangement joins TRBV7-2 to TRBJ2-1; D is uncertain. Trimming took 5 bases from V and 5 from J, leaving 10 bases between them. Germline V lookup: CDR1 SGHTA, CDR2 FQGNSA. The CDR3 length is 13 residues. The CDR3 coding sequence is TGTGCCAGCAGCACTGAAAACGACAATGAGCAGTTCTTC. Translation: CASSTENDNEQFF.

The table lists this clonotype with many counts. This sequence joins TRBV30 and TRBJ2-6, with D tentatively TRBD2 (6 bases). Germline lookup yields CDR1 GTSNPN and CDR2 SVGIG (reference sequence). This CDR3 has 12 amino acids. Trimming removed 8 bases at V and 1 base at J, with 6 bases between. The CDR3 region is CAGTSGANVLTF. The DNA of the CDR3 is TGTGCCGGGACTTCTGGGGCCAACGTCCTGACTTTC.

This clonotype was seen many times. The gene calls are TRBV6-1 and TRBJ1-5; 8 bases are a match to TRBD1. The CDR3 covers 16 residues. CDR1 and CDR2 from the germline V gene are MNHNS and SASEGT. V was pared by 4 bases and J by 0 bases, with 5 bases of the junction left unmatched. CDR3 in DNA: TGTGCCAGCAGTGGTGGACAGGGATATAGCAATCAGCCCCAGCATTTT. This gives the protein CASSGGQGYSNQPQHF.